What follows are 18 T cell receptor beta chains derived from one specimen sequenced in a study of a mutant IDH1 vaccine in newly diagnosed glioma. No cognate antigen is known for these TCRs. The time point: week 23, last vaccination. All doses held 300 ug of mutant IDH1 20-mer peptide, with topical imiquimod. Assay: immunoSEQ multiplex PCR; the TCRdb copy retains only in-frame clones and omits some. The data show approximately 60,000 clones, around 84% seen once. The source material was PBMCs, sampled from a glioma patient whose treatment included an IDH1 peptide vaccine. These receptors originate from a man aged 30 to 45 with glioma.

The genes are TRBV5-6 and TRBJ2-1, with 8 bases identical to TRBD1. The CDR3 runs 15 residues. The J segment lost 9 bases and the V segment lost 0 bases, leaving 8 bases of the junction unmatched. Germline V gives CDR1 SGHDT, CDR2 YYEEEE. CDR3 region: CASSLAGQGVVEQFF. As DNA, the CDR3 is TGTGCCAGCAGCTTGGCAGGACAGGGTGTAGTTGAGCAGTTCTTC.

The rearrangement uses TRBV6-6 and TRBJ1-1; possibly TRBD1 for D (5 bases). The germline gives CDR1 MNHNY, CDR2 SVGAGI (reference sequence). The germline V and J ends were trimmed by 7 bases and 6 bases, with 18 bases remaining between them. This CDR3 comprises 14 residues. The CDR3 here is CASTRDGATAEAFF. The CDR3 nucleotides read TGTGCCAGCACTCGGGACGGCGCGACGGCTGAAGCTTTCTTT.

The J gene is TRBJ1-1, the V gene TRBV12-5, with a tentative D call TRBD1 (5 bases). Germline CDR1 and CDR2: LGHNT and FRNRAP. Trimming cost V 0 bases and J 6 bases, with 20 bases left between them. The CDR3 is made up of 17 amino acids. The CDR3 is CASGLVLGSQVDPEAFF. CDR3 DNA sequence: TGTGCTAGTGGTTTGGTACTTGGGTCACAGGTGGATCCTGAAGCTTTCTTT.

V gene TRBV2 combines with J gene TRBJ1-1; maybe TRBD1 (6 bases). The CDR3 consists of 14 residues. Germline V gene data show CDR1 as SNHLY and CDR2 as FYNNEI. V was cut by 7 bases and J by 0 bases, with 12 bases left in between. Here the CDR3 reads CASTGGAMNTEAFF. For the CDR3, the DNA is TGTGCCAGCACCGGGGGGGCTATGAACACTGAAGCTTTCTTT.

The V and J genes are TRBV9 and TRBJ2-5; the match to TRBD2 covers 7 bases. In germline, CDR1 is SGDLS, CDR2 YYNGEE. CDR3 length: 14 amino acids. V gave up 1 base and J gave up 10 bases; unmatched junction bases: 10. CDR3 DNA: TGTGCCAGCAGCGTAAGAAGCGGGGAGGGGCGCCAGTACTTC. It codes for CASSVRSGEGRQYF.

V and J are TRBV2 and TRBJ2-5; D is perhaps TRBD1 or TRBD2 (5 bases each). The end of the DNA aligns better with TRBJ2-7, so the J call may be wrong. The CDR3 runs 13 residues. Germline V gene lookup returns CDR1 SNHLY and CDR2 FYNNEI. The CDR3 is CASTGPLSYEQYF. The CDR3 nucleotides are TGTGCCAGCACGGGACCCCTCTCCTACGAGCAGTACTTC.

The CDR3 loop reads CASSVGGGVTNTEAFF. The CDR3 region has the DNA TGTGCCAGCAGCGTAGGGGGAGGGGTCACGAACACTGAAGCTTTCTTT. The chain combines TRBV9 with TRBJ1-1; maybe TRBD1 (5 bases). Germline CDR1 is SGDLS and CDR2 is YYNGEE. V was cut by 0 bases and J by 1 base, with 13 bases left in between. The CDR3 has 16 residues.

The V gene is TRBV2, the J gene TRBJ1-3; tentatively, D is TRBD1 (6 bases). V was pared by 5 bases and J by 4 bases, with 15 bases between. The CDR3 length is 15 residues. Germline assignment: CDR1 SNHLY and CDR2 FYNNEI. CDR3 sequence reads: CASSQGTDAGNTIYF. CDR3 sequence (DNA): TGTGCCAGCAGTCAGGGGACGGACGCCGGAAACACCATATATTTT.

The rearrangement joins TRBV5-5 to TRBJ2-7, with D possibly being TRBD1 or TRBD2 (5 bases each). The CDR3 is made up of 15 amino acids. Trimming removed 0 bases at V and 2 bases at J, with 12 bases between. Germline CDR1 is SGHKS and CDR2 is YYEKEE (reference sequence). CDR3 amino acids: CASSLAPGTTYEQYF. CDR3 sequence (DNA): TGTGCCAGCAGCTTGGCTCCAGGGACCACCTACGAGCAGTACTTC.

This rearrangement joins TRBV6-1 to TRBJ2-7; D might be TRBD2 (5 bases). The CDR3 loop spans 14 amino acids. Trimming removed 8 bases from V and 2 bases from J, with 16 bases in between. From germline, CDR1 is MNHNS and CDR2 SASEGT. The CDR3 region has the DNA TGTGCCAGCGAAGAGGGCGTCCTGACCTACGAGCAGTACTTC. Its translation is CASEEGVLTYEQYF.

The chain is built from TRBV4-1 and TRBJ2-5; 8 bases match TRBD1. Germline V gives CDR1 MGHRA, CDR2 YSYEKL. The CDR3 spans 15 residues. The V segment lost 4 bases and the J segment 7 bases; nucleotides outside the gene matches: 11. The CDR3 spells CASSPNQGARGTQYF. DNA for the CDR3: TGCGCCAGCAGCCCAAATCAGGGGGCGCGTGGGACCCAGTACTTC.

This clone was counted a single time. V gene TRBV6-5 combines with J gene TRBJ1-2; TRBD1 matches at 10 bases. This CDR3 is built from 16 residues. The trim removed 0 bases at V and 6 bases at J, leaving 7 bases unmatched. Germline V lookup: CDR1 MNHEY, CDR2 SVGAGI. The DNA of the CDR3 is TGTGCCAGCAGTTACTCTAGGGACAGGGGCGCCCATGGCTACACCTTC. This codes for CASSYSRDRGAHGYTF.

J is TRBJ2-1 and V is TRBV11-2, with D perhaps TRBD1 or TRBD2 (5 bases each). This CDR3 has 12 amino acids. V was cut by 0 bases and J by 13 bases, with 10 bases left in between. Germline CDR1 is SGHAT and CDR2 is FQNNGV. CDR3 sequence reads: CASSLEWGRQFF. Here the CDR3 DNA reads TGTGCCAGCAGCTTAGAGTGGGGGAGACAGTTCTTC.

In its sample, this clone was seen a few times. The CDR3 sequence: CASSPEGRGRAFF. The CDR3 region has the DNA TGTGCCAGTAGTCCCGAAGGTAGGGGGAGAGCTTTCTTT. The gene calls are TRBV19 and TRBJ1-1, with a weak D call TRBD1 (6 bases). The CDR3 runs 13 residues. The V and J ends lost 5 bases and 10 bases respectively, with 17 bases between them. Germline CDR1 and CDR2: LNHDA and SQIVND (reference sequence).

The chain employs TRBV7-9 and TRBJ2-7; tentatively, D is TRBD2 (5 bases). This CDR3 has 16 residues. V lost 5 bases and J 0 bases, leaving 17 bases between the germline ends. Germline V gives CDR1 SEHNR, CDR2 FQNEAQ (reference sequence). The CDR3 is CASSPLGETSSYEQYF. CDR3 coding DNA: TGTGCCAGCAGCCCGCTTGGGGAGACGAGCTCCTACGAGCAGTACTTC.

A few counts support this clone. This chain uses TRBV30 with TRBJ2-2; 8 bases agree with TRBD2. Germline-derived CDR1 and CDR2 are GTSNPN and SVGIG (reference sequence). V gave up 2 bases and J gave up 7 bases; unmatched junction bases: 3. There are 13 residues in the CDR3. The CDR3 loop reads CAWSSGGIGELFF. The CDR3 DNA sequence: TGTGCCTGGAGTAGCGGGGGTATCGGGGAGCTGTTTTTT.

The V gene is TRBV5-4, the J gene TRBJ2-2, with TRBD2 matching 13 bases. CDR3 length: 14 amino acids. V gave up 7 bases and J gave up 5 bases; unmatched junction bases: 2. Germline lookup yields CDR1 SGHNT and CDR2 YYREEE (reference sequence). CDR3 nucleotide sequence: TGTGCCAGCGAACTAGCGGGGGGGACCGGGGAGCTGTTTTTT. Translating it yields CASELAGGTGELFF.

This clone has just one count. The chain carries TRBV2 and TRBJ1-1; TRBD1 might be the D (5 bases). This CDR3 comprises 13 residues. V dropped 7 bases and J dropped 2 bases, with 11 bases sitting between them. Germline CDR1 and CDR2: SNHLY and FYNNEI. DNA of the CDR3: TGTGCCAGCACTCGGGGCCGTAACACTGAAGCTTTCTTT. The encoded protein is CASTRGRNTEAFF.